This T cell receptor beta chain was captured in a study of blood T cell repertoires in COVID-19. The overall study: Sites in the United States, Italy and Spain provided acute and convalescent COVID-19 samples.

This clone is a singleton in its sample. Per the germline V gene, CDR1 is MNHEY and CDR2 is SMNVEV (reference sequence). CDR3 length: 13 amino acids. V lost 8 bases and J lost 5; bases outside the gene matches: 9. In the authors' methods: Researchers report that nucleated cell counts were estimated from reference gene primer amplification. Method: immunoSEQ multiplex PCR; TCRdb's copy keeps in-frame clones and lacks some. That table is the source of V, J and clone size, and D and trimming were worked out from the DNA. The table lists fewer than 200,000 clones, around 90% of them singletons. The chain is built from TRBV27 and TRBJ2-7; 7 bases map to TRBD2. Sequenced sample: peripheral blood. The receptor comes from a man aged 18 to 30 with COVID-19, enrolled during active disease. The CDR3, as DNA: TGTGCCAGCCGAAGAGGGAGGGCCGACGAGCAGTACTTC. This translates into CASRRGRADEQYF.